The 27 T cell receptor beta chains listed next were all sequenced from one sample in a study of T cell repertoires in cytomegalovirus infection (dated by TCRdb to 2018 to 2020). These reads were obtained on an Illumina HiSeq 1500. Through fastp at Q25 and MiXCR, TCRdb rebuilt clones from the public reads, retaining in-frame beta chains. Rows merge per CDR3 protein into single entries with the most common DNA and genes. This sample is represented by 120,000 to 150,000 distinct CDR3 sequences; about 6.5% of them were singletons. 18% of the sample goes to the ten largest clones. Sequencing was carried out using PBMCs. These receptors came from a human donor in good health (CMV status not recorded). Some clones in this sample may be carry-over from other donors' samples.

There are many counts of this clonotype. The chain recombines TRBV28 with TRBJ2-1; the D call may be TRBD1 or TRBD2 (5 bases each). Germline V gene data show CDR1 as MDHEN and CDR2 as SYDVKM. V shed 4 bases and J shed 10 bases, with 11 bases lying between them. CDR3 length equals 12 residues. The CDR3 DNA is TGTGCCAGCAGTTCCGGGGCCTGGGAGCAGTTCTTC. Translated: CASSSGAWEQFF.

The rearrangement uses TRBV7-8 and TRBJ2-5, with D tentatively TRBD2 (5 bases). The germline V gene has CDR1 SGHVS and CDR2 FQNEAQ. V shed 5 bases and J shed 5 bases, with 12 bases lying between them. The CDR3 spans 13 residues. The CDR3 DNA sequence: TGTGCCAGCAGCGAAAGCGGTGGCGAGACCCAGTACTTC. Translated, it gives CASSESGGETQYF. Complete variable domain (other parts from reference TRBV7-8 and TRBJ2-5): GAGVSQSPRYKVAKRGQDVALRCDPISGHVSLFWYQQALGQGPEFLTYFQNEAQLDKSGLPSDRFFAERPEGSVSTLKIQRTQQEDSAVYLCASSESGGETQYFGPGTRLLVL.

This clonotype was found many times. V is TRBV7-2 and J is TRBJ1-3; D remains unclear. The CDR3 spans 13 residues. The V and J ends lost 8 bases and 2 bases respectively, with 10 bases between them. CDR1 and CDR2 from the germline V gene are SGHTA and FQGNSA. The CDR3 spells CASARGPGNTIYF. The CDR3 nucleotides are TGTGCCAGCGCTCGCGGGCCTGGAAACACCATATATTTT.

This clonotype was seen repeatedly, ten times or more. The chain carries TRBV9 and TRBJ2-5, with no clear D. Germline CDR1 is SGDLS and CDR2 is YYNGEE. The CDR3 covers 16 residues. The V end was cut by 2 bases, the J end by 5 bases, with 19 bases between. The CDR3 spells CASSVGTDPKAETQYF. The DNA of the CDR3 is TGTGCCAGCAGCGTGGGCACCGACCCTAAAGCGGAGACCCAGTACTTC. Combining the CDR3 with reference TRBV9 and TRBJ2-5 gives the whole variable domain DSGVTQTPKHLITATGQRVTLRCSPRSGDLSVYWYQQSLDQGLQFLIQYYNGEERAKGNILERFSAQQFPDLHSELNLSSLELGDSALYFCASSVGTDPKAETQYFGPGTRLLVL.

This chain connects TRBV11-2 to TRBJ1-3; 9 bases align to TRBD1. Trimming at V came to 3 bases and at J to 3 bases, leaving 6 bases not matched to a gene. The CDR3 runs to 16 residues. Per germline, CDR1 SGHAT and CDR2 FQNNGV. CDR3 protein: CASSFGDRVFGNTIYF. The CDR3 DNA follows: TGTGCCAGCAGCTTTGGGGACAGGGTATTTGGAAACACCATATATTTT.

This clonotype was recorded at least ten times. The chain employs TRBV7-2 and TRBJ1-2; D not certain. The CDR3 spans 13 residues. Trimming left V 1 base short and J 6 bases short, with 9 bases between. CDR1 is SGHTA and CDR2 is FQGNSA in the germline V gene. The CDR3 DNA reads as TGTGCCAGCAGCTTAGGATCGGCGAATGGCTACACCTTC. It encodes CASSLGSANGYTF.

This clonotype was observed at least ten times. The chain is built from TRBV12-3 or TRBV12-4 and TRBJ2-2; 9 bases match TRBD1. V trimming: 6 bases; J trimming: 0 bases; junction bases outside the gene matches: 20. The CDR3 loop spans 21 amino acids. The CDR3 region is CASRKYLIGTGLAANTGELFF. For the CDR3, the DNA is TGTGCCAGCAGGAAGTACTTGATCGGGACAGGGCTGGCCGCGAACACCGGGGAGCTGTTTTTT.

This clonotype was found many times. The V call is TRBV7-2, the J call TRBJ2-3, with 9 bases lining up with TRBD2. Germline CDR1 is SGHTA and CDR2 is FQGNSA. This CDR3 is 16 amino acids long. V trimming: 3 bases; J trimming: 2 bases; junction bases outside the gene matches: 6. The CDR3 region is CASSFSGGPITDTQYF. The DNA for the CDR3 is TGTGCCAGCAGCTTTAGCGGGGGCCCGATCACAGATACGCAGTATTTT.

This clonotype has at least ten counts. The V call is TRBV11-1, the J call TRBJ1-1; 10 bases map to TRBD1. From germline, CDR1 is SGHAT and CDR2 FQDESV (reference sequence). V shed 5 bases, J shed 5 bases, and the junction held 5 bases outside the gene matches. This CDR3 is 14 amino acids long. The DNA for the CDR3 is TGTGCCAGCAGCCGACAGGGGGCTAAGACTGAAGCTTTCTTT. Residues: CASSRQGAKTEAFF.

This clonotype has at least ten counts. This chain joins TRBV7-2 and TRBJ2-3; D remains ambiguous. The ends were cut back, 1 base at V and 4 bases at J, with 9 bases in the middle. CDR1 and CDR2 (germline): SGHTA, FQGNSA. The CDR3 has 14 amino acids. This chain's CDR3 is CASSLVSRPDTQYF. Here the CDR3 DNA reads TGTGCCAGCAGCTTAGTATCCAGACCAGATACGCAGTATTTT.

The chain couples TRBV7-2 to TRBJ2-7; the D is unclear. Looked up from germline, CDR1 is SGHTA and CDR2 is FQGNSA. The CDR3 extends over 14 amino acids. Trimming stripped 4 bases from V and 0 bases from J, with 10 bases between. CDR3 nucleotides: TGTGCCAGCAGCTCCCCCCTGATCTCCTACGAGCAGTACTTC. Its protein product is CASSSPLISYEQYF.

This clonotype has a count of ten or more. The chain is built from TRBV28 and TRBJ1-4; D may be TRBD1 (5 bases). V shed 5 bases and J shed 7 bases, with 20 bases lying between them. The germline V gene encodes CDR1 MDHEN and CDR2 SYDVKM. CDR3 length: 16 amino acids. The CDR3 region has the DNA TGTGCCAGCAGTGAACCCCACGGGACGGGAGGTGAAAAACTGTTTTTT. Amino acid sequence: CASSEPHGTGGEKLFF.

The chain uses TRBV14 and TRBJ2-7; 10 bases map to TRBD1. The CDR3 loop spans 16 amino acids. The trim removed 4 bases at V and 5 bases at J, leaving 11 bases unmatched. Germline CDR1 SGHDN, CDR2 FVKESK. CDR3 loop: CASSLLTGQGSDEQYF. The CDR3 DNA sequence: TGTGCCAGCAGCCTTCTAACGGGACAGGGGAGCGACGAGCAGTACTTC. The whole variable domain, filled in from reference TRBV14 and TRBJ2-7, reads EAGVTQFPSHSVIEKGQTVTLRCDPISGHDNLYWYRRVMGKEIKFLLHFVKESKQDESGMPNNRFLAERTGGTYSTLKVQPAELEDSGVYFCASSLLTGQGSDEQYFGPGTRLTVT.

This clonotype showed up many times. This sequence joins TRBV7-2 and TRBJ2-7; TRBD2 matches at 9 bases. After removal of 5 bases from V and 5 bases from J, the junction contained 7 bases not matched to a gene. From germline, CDR1 is SGHTA and CDR2 FQGNSA. The CDR3 has 14 residues. The CDR3 protein is CASSPRTSEHEQYF. DNA for the CDR3: TGTGCCAGCAGCCCCCGGACTAGCGAACACGAGCAGTACTTC.

This clonotype came up many times. The chain links TRBV20-1 to TRBJ2-7; 7 nucleotides match TRBD1. CDR3 length: 12 residues. Germline assignment: CDR1 DFQATT and CDR2 SNEGSKA (reference sequence). V was pared by 5 bases and J by 2 bases, with 3 bases of the junction left unmatched. The CDR3 DNA is TGCAGTGCTCTCGGGACAGCCTACGAGCAGTACTTC. It translates to CSALGTAYEQYF.

There are many counts of this clonotype. The rearrangement joins TRBV2 to TRBJ2-3; maybe TRBD1 (5 bases). The V end lost 1 base, the J end lost 10 bases, and 9 bases lay between the germline ends. The CDR3 extends over 12 amino acids. Germline assignment: CDR1 SNHLY and CDR2 FYNNEI. DNA of the CDR3: TGTGCCAGCAGTGAAGGGCAGGGCGCGCAGTATTTT. Its protein is CASSEGQGAQYF.

This chain uses TRBV7-4 with TRBJ1-2, with D unclear. The ends were cut back, 1 base at V and 6 bases at J, with 6 bases in the middle. CDR1 is SGHVT, CDR2 SQSDAQ, per germline. CDR3 length equals 12 residues. The CDR3 is CASSLELNGYTF. The CDR3, as DNA: TGTGCCAGCAGCTTAGAGCTGAATGGCTACACCTTC. Together with reference TRBV7-4 and TRBJ1-2, the CDR3 gives the full variable domain: GAGVSQSPRYKVAKRGRDVALRCDSISGHVTLYWYRQTLGQGSEVLTYSQSDAQRDKSGRPSGRFSAERPERSVSTLKIQRTEQGDSAVYLCASSLELNGYTFGSGTRLTVV.

At least ten counts were recorded for this clonotype. J is TRBJ1-1 and V is TRBV29-1; D is possibly TRBD1 (5 bases). V lost 5 bases to trimming and J lost 1 base, with 23 bases between them. This CDR3 comprises 17 residues. Germline CDR1 and CDR2: SQVTM and ANQGSEA. The CDR3 bases are TGCAGCGTTCGCCCACTTAGGGGCCCGGGAGCGAACACTGAAGCTTTCTTT. This sequence encodes CSVRPLRGPGANTEAFF.

This clonotype was observed many times. This chain joins TRBV7-2 and TRBJ2-5, with no clear D. This CDR3 region has 12 residues. Trimming cost V 5 bases and J 5 bases, with 9 bases left between them. Germline V CDR1 and CDR2: SGHTA, FQGNSA. The CDR3 nucleotides read TGTGCCAGCAGCCCCAAGGCTGAGACCCAGTACTTC. This codes for CASSPKAETQYF.

In this sample, this clonotype turned up many times. The chain has TRBV28 and TRBJ1-1, with 9 bases that match TRBD1. This CDR3 has 14 amino acids. J lost 4 bases, V lost 6 bases, and 6 bases had no gene match. CDR1 MDHEN and CDR2 SYDVKM come from the germline V gene. The CDR3: CASSLQTGGTEAFF. The CDR3 coding sequence is TGTGCCAGCAGCCTCCAGACAGGGGGCACTGAAGCTTTCTTT.

With regard to this clonotype: A read error is possible here, since a much larger clone lies one base away. This rearrangement joins TRBV20-1 to TRBJ2-7; possible D gene TRBD1, 5 bases. V lost 4 bases, J lost 4 bases, and 23 bases lay in between. The CDR3 extends over 16 amino acids. Germline loops: CDR1 DFQATT, CDR2 SNEGSKA (reference sequence). The CDR3 nucleotides read TGCAGTGCTACCGACTCGCAAGGACACGCGAGGTACGAGCAGTACTTC. It encodes CSATDSQGHARYEQYF.

In its sample, this clonotype was seen a few times. V is TRBV29-1 and J is TRBJ1-2, with a possible D match to TRBD1 (5 bases). Germline-derived CDR1 and CDR2 are SQVTM and ANQGSEA. This CDR3 is 13 amino acids long. Trimming shortened V by 2 bases and J by 7 bases, and 14 bases separated the two germline ends. The chain's CDR3 is CSVEKGPGTGYTF. The CDR3, as DNA: TGCAGCGTTGAAAAGGGGCCGGGAACTGGCTACACCTTC.

This clonotype appeared many times. CDR3 DNA sequence: TGTGCCAGCAGCCATTCCGGGACAGGGGTTTACAATGAGCAGTTCTTC. This codes for CASSHSGTGVYNEQFF. The chain couples TRBV7-9 to TRBJ2-1, with TRBD1 matching over 10 bases. Germline V gives CDR1 SEHNR, CDR2 FQNEAQ (reference sequence). The CDR3 extends over 16 amino acids. The ends lost 5 bases at V and 4 bases at J; junction bases unmatched: 8.

Regarding this clonotype: One junction end disagrees with the germline gene, perhaps due to a read error. The rearrangement joins TRBV2 to TRBJ1-6; no clear D gene. Looked up from germline, CDR1 is SNHLY and CDR2 is FYNNEI. The CDR3 totals 15 residues. The CDR3: CASSGRGSDNSPHHF. The DNA of the CDR3 is TGTGCCAGCAGTGGGCGAGGTTCGGATAATTCACCCCACCACTTT. Full variable domain (rest looked up from reference TRBV2 and TRBJ1-6): EPEVTQTPSHQVTQMGQEVILRCVPISNHLYFYWYRQILGQKVEFLVSFYNNEISEKSEIFDDQFSVERPDGSNFTLKIRSTKLEDSAMYFCASSGRGSDNSPHHFGNGTRLTVT.

This clonotype was observed at least ten times. The chain couples TRBV25-1 to TRBJ1-1; D remains unclear. Germline CDR1 is MGHDK and CDR2 is SYGVNS. Trimming took off 7 bases at V and 5 bases at J, with 8 bases between the two ends. This CDR3 spans 11 amino acids. The CDR3 here is CASTDLTEAFF. CDR3 nucleotides: TGTGCCAGCACCGATTTGACTGAAGCTTTCTTT.

This clonotype was counted ten times or more. The V gene is TRBV7-8, the J gene TRBJ2-7; D gene uncertain. V shed 1 base and J shed 5 bases, with 6 bases lying between them. Germline values: CDR1 SGHVS, CDR2 FQNEAQ. This CDR3 has 12 amino acids. The CDR3 here is CASSLVRHEQYF. CDR3 DNA sequence: TGTGCCAGCAGCTTAGTCCGCCACGAGCAGTACTTC. The whole variable domain, remainder taken from reference TRBV7-8 and TRBJ2-7, is GAGVSQSPRYKVAKRGQDVALRCDPISGHVSLFWYQQALGQGPEFLTYFQNEAQLDKSGLPSDRFFAERPEGSVSTLKIQRTQQEDSAVYLCASSLVRHEQYFGPGTRLTVT.

V is TRBV6-8 and J is TRBJ2-1; D ambiguous. The CDR3 is made up of 11 amino acids. CDR1 MNHGY and CDR2 SAAAGT come from the germline V gene. Trimming shortened V by 8 bases and J by 9 bases, and 11 bases separated the two germline ends. The CDR3 loop is CASGLSREQFF. The CDR3 nucleotides are TGTGCCAGCGGCCTCTCCCGTGAGCAGTTCTTC.